This T cell receptor beta chain came from a study of CD8 T cells in ankylosing spondylitis. Study-level points and caveats: A TCR beta motif of about 8 highly homologous variants seemed to mark ankylosing spondylitis blood.

On this clonotype itself: Antigen: not known.

Germline CDR1 is MRHNA and CDR2 is SNTAGT. The CDR3 has 15 residues. Trimming removed 3 bases from V and 10 bases from J; junction bases left unmatched: 11. Scientists made TCR beta libraries using quantitative 5'-RACE with molecular barcodes. TCRdb used MiXCR to reprocess the 5' RACE reads, holding one entry per CDR3 protein. The data contain under 950,000 distinct CDR3 sequences, around a fifth of them singletons. The source of this sequence is a male donor with ankylosing spondylitis. Input material: blood, either unsorted or a sorted T cell fraction (not recorded which). This sequence joins TRBV6-4 and TRBJ2-5; TRBD2 agrees at 10 bases. The CDR3 DNA sequence: TGTGCCAGCAGTGAAGTAGCGGGGGGCACCGGGAGCCAGTACTTC. This codes for CASSEVAGGTGSQYF.